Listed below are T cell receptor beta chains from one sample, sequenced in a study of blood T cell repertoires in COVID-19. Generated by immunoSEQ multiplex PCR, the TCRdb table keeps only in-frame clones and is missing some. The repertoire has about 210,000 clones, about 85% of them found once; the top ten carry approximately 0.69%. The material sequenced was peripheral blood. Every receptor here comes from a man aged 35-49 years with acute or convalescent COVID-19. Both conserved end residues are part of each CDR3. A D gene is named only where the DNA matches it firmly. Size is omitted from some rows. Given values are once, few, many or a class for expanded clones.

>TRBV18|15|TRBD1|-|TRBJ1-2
TGTGCCAGCTCCCAGTGGGACAGAAGTAACTATGGCTACACCTTC
CASSQWDRSNYGYTF
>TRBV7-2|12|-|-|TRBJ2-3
TGTGCCAGCAGCCCGTACACAGATACGCAGTATTTT
CASSPYTDTQYF
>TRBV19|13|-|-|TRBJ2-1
TGTGCCAGTAGTAGTGCGTACCACAATGAGCAGTTCTTC
CASSSAYHNEQFF
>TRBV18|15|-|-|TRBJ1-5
TGTGCCAGCTCAGATGGACAGTCTGGGGTTCAGCCCCAGCATTTT
CASSDGQSGVQPQHF
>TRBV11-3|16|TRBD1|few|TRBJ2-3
TGTGCCAGCAGCCTAACGGTCAGGGGGAGCACAGATACGCAGTATTTT
CASSLTVRGSTDTQYF
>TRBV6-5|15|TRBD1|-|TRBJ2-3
TGTGCCAGCAGTCGACAGGGGGCAGTTACAGATACGCAGTATTTT
CASSRQGAVTDTQYF
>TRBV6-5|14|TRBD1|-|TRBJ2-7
TGTGCCAGCAGCTTGACAGGGGGTATAACCGAGCAGTACTTC
CASSLTGGITEQYF
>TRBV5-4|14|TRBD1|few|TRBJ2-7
TGTGCCAGCAGCTTGGGGGACAGAGCCTACGAGCAGTACTTC
CASSLGDRAYEQYF
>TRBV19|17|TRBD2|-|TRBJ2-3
TGTGCCAGTAACTCGCCGGGACTAGCGGGGTGGTCAGATACGCAGTATTTT
CASNSPGLAGWSDTQYF
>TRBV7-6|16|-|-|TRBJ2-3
TGTGCCAGCAGCTCTCAGGGTTGGGGAAGGACAGATACGCAGTATTTT
CASSSQGWGRTDTQYF
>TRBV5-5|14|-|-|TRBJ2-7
TGTGCCAGCAGCCCCCAGGGTGACTCCTACGAGCAGTACTTC
CASSPQGDSYEQYF
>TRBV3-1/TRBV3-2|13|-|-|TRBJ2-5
TGTGCCAGCAGCCAACTTAGCGAGGAGACCCAGTACTTC
CASSQLSEETQYF
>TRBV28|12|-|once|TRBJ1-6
TGTGCCCTGGGGCAGAATAATTCACCCCTCCACTTT
CALGQNNSPLHF
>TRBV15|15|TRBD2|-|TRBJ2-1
TGTGCCACCAGCAGAGAACTAGCGGCTCATCGTGAGCAGTTCTTC
CATSRELAAHREQFF
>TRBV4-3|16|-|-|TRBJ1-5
TGCGCCAGCAGCCAAGACATCCGGACAAGCAATCAGCCCCAGCATTTT
CASSQDIRTSNQPQHF
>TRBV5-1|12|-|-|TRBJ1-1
TGCGCCAGCAGCTTGTCTCACACTGAAGCTTTCTTT
CASSLSHTEAFF
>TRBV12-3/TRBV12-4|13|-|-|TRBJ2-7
TGTGCCATCAGACGGGGAAGCTCCTACGAGCAGTACTTC
CAIRRGSSYEQYF
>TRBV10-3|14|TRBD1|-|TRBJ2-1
TGTGCCATCAGTTTGGACAGGGAGTACAATGAGCAGTTCTTC
CAISLDREYNEQFF
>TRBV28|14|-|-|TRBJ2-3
TGTGCCAGCAGTTTGGGGGGGCGAGGAGATACGCAGTATTTT
CASSLGGRGDTQYF
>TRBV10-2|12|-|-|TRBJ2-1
TGCGCCAGCCTGGCAGGGTACAATGAGCAGTTCTTC
CASLAGYNEQFF
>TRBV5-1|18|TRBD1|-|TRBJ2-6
TGCGCCAGCAGCTTTGGAGGGACAGGCCGCTCTGGGGCCAACGTCCTGACTTTC
CASSFGGTGRSGANVLTF
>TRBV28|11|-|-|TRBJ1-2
TGTGCCATTACAGGGAACTATGGCTACACCTTC
CAITGNYGYTF
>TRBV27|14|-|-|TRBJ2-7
TGTGCCAGCACTGGCGGGGCTAACATCCACGAGCAGTACTTC
CASTGGANIHEQYF
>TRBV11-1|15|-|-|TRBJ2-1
TGTGCCAGCAGCCCCTGGGAGGCCACCTACAATGAGCAGTTCTTC
CASSPWEATYNEQFF
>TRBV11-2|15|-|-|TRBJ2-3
TGTGCCAGCAGCTTAGGGCTAGGGCGGGCAGATACGCAGTATTTT
CASSLGLGRADTQYF
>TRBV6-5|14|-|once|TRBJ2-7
TGTGCCAGCAGCGAGGAGGGGAGCTCCTACGAGCAGTACTTC
CASSEEGSSYEQYF
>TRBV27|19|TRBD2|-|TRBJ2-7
TGTGCCAGCAGTTTATTTCGGCCGACGACTAGCGGATATCCCTACGAGCAGTACTTC
CASSLFRPTTSGYPYEQYF
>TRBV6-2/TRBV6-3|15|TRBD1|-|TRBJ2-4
TGTGCCAGCAGTTTCGACAGGGCCGCCAAAAACATTCAGTACTTC
CASSFDRAAKNIQYF
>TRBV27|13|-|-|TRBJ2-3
TGTGCCAGCAGTCTGAGAGGTCCAGATACGCAGTATTTT
CASSLRGPDTQYF
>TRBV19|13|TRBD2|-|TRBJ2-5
TGTGCCAGTACGAAGCGGGGGGGAGAGACCCAGTACTTC
CASTKRGGETQYF
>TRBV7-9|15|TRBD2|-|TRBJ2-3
TGTGCCAGCAGCTTTGTTAGCGGGGGTACAGATACGCAGTATTTT
CASSFVSGGTDTQYF
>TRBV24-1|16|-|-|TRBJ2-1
TGTGCCACCAGTGATGTACAGGGCTATCCCTACAATGAGCAGTTCTTC
CATSDVQGYPYNEQFF
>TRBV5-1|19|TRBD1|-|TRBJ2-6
TGCGCCAGCAGCTTGGGGAGGACAGGGGTCTCCTCTGGGGCCAACGTCCTGACTTTC
CASSLGRTGVSSGANVLTF
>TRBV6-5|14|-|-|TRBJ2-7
TGTGCCAGCAGTCCCGCCCCCGCGGGAAGGGAGCAGTACTTC
CASSPAPAGREQYF
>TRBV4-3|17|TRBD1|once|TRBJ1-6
TGCGCCAGCAGCCAAGAGGGAGGGACAGGGAATAATTCACCCCTCCACTTT
CASSQEGGTGNNSPLHF
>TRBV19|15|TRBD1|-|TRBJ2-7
TGTGCCAGTAGCCCCCCATCCGGGACAGGGCCCGAGCAGTACTTC
CASSPPSGTGPEQYF
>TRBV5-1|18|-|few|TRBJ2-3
TGCGCCAGCAGCTTGCTTGGGGTGGCGGGGGCCCCCACAGATACGCAGTATTTT
CASSLLGVAGAPTDTQYF
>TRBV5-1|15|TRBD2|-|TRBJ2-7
TGCGCCAGCGCTACCGGGACTAGCGGACCCGTGGGGCAGTACTTC
CASATGTSGPVGQYF
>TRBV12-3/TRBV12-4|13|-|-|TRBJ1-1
TGTGCCAGCAGTTTGGCGTCGGGGACTGAAGCTTTCTTT
CASSLASGTEAFF
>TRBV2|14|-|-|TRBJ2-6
TGTGCCAGCAGTGCAGGGGCTGGGGCCAACGTCCTGACTTTC
CASSAGAGANVLTF
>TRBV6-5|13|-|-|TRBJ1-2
TGTGCCAGCAGATTGGGCGCTAACTATGGCTACACCTTC
CASRLGANYGYTF
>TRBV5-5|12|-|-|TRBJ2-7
TGTGCCAGCAGCTTCACAGTCCTCGAGCAGTACTTC
CASSFTVLEQYF
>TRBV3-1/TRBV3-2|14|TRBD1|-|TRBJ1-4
TGTGCCAGCAGCCTGACAGGGTTTAATGAAAAACTGTTTTTT
CASSLTGFNEKLFF
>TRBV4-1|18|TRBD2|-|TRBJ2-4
TGCGCCAGCAGCCAAGATGTCTTGGGGAGGGGCGGCAAAAACATTCAGTACTTC
CASSQDVLGRGGKNIQYF
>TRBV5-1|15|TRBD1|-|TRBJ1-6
TGCGCCAGCAGCCACGGGACAGGGCCGAATTCACCCCTCCACTTT
CASSHGTGPNSPLHF
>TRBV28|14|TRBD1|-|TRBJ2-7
TGTGCCAGCAGTTTACTGGACAGGGTCTACGAGCAGTACTTC
CASSLLDRVYEQYF
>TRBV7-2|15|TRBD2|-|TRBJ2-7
TGTGCCAGCAGCTGGGGAGGGACTGGCTTAGGCGAGCAGTACTTC
CASSWGGTGLGEQYF
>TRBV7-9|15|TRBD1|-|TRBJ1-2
TGTGCCAGCAGCTCTAGCCCCAACAGGGGTGATGGCTACACCTTC
CASSSSPNRGDGYTF
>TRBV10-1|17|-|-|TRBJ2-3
TGCGCCAGCAGTGAGTCCCGACAGTTTCTCCACACAGATACGCAGTATTTT
CASSESRQFLHTDTQYF
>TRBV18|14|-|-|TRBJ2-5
TGTGCCAGCTCACTCTCTAGGAACCAAGAGACCCAGTACTTC
CASSLSRNQETQYF
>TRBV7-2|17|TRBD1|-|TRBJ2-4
TGTGCCAGCAGCTTGGATACAGGGGGACTAGCCAAAAACATTCAGTACTTC
CASSLDTGGLAKNIQYF
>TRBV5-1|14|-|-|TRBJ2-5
TGCGCCAGCAGCTTAGCTTACAGTAGGGAGACCCAGTACTTC
CASSLAYSRETQYF
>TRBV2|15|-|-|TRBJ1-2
TGTGCCAGCAGTGCGTCAGAGAGCGCCGCTGGGGGCTACACCTTC
CASSASESAAGGYTF
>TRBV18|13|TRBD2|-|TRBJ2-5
TGTGCCAGCTCGGCACGGGAGGAAGAGACCCAGTACTTC
CASSAREEETQYF